This is a list of T cell receptor beta chains from one sample in a study of human T cells and chemical hapten exposure. TCRdb reanalysed the RACE reads using MiXCR and keeps one entry per CDR3 protein. This repertoire shows about 110,000 distinct CDR3 sequences, about a tenth found once; its top ten account for 2.5% to 3.5%. The specimen comprised whole blood, sampled in connection with sensitization to the hapten diphenylcyclopropenone (DPC). The receptors stem from a middle-aged woman with alopecia areata. Some clones in this sample may be carry-over from other donors' samples. Each CDR3 is given with its conserved first and last residue. D genes are given only for firm matches. Part of the rows lack a size; the others show once, few, many or a class for expanded clones.

clone_size	d_call	v_call	j_call	cdr3_aa	cdr3_nt
many	NA	TRBV4-3	TRBJ1-5	CASSQDEGNQPQHF	TGCGCCAGCAGCCAAGATGAAGGGAATCAGCCCCAGCATTTT
NA	TRBD1	TRBV7-9	TRBJ2-7	CASSSTGLRYEQYF	TGTGCCAGCAGCTCGACAGGGCTCCGCTACGAGCAGTACTTC
many	TRBD1	TRBV7-9	TRBJ2-2	CASSPRGLTGELFF	TGTGCCAGCAGTCCCAGGGGGCTGACCGGGGAGCTGTTTTTT
NA	NA	TRBV29-1	TRBJ2-5	CSVERQAKETQYF	TGCAGCGTTGAACGCCAGGCTAAAGAGACCCAGTACTTC
many	NA	TRBV7-2	TRBJ1-6	CASSLYSPLHF	TGTGCCAGCAGCTTATATTCACCCCTCCACTTT
NA	NA	TRBV29-1	TRBJ1-2	CSVDQSEQGTRWGYTF	TGCAGCGTTGATCAATCGGAGCAGGGGACTCGTTGGGGCTACACCTTC
few	NA	TRBV19	TRBJ1-6	CASSIERYSPLHF	TGTGCCAGTAGTATAGAAAGATATTCACCCCTCCACTTT
many	NA	TRBV4-1	TRBJ2-1	CASSKEGNEQFF	TGCGCCAGCAGCAAAGAAGGTAATGAGCAGTTCTTC
many	TRBD1	TRBV5-1	TRBJ1-1	CASRVGQGSEAFF	TGCGCCAGCAGGGTGGGACAGGGGTCTGAAGCTTTCTTT
NA	NA	TRBV12-3/TRBV12-4	TRBJ1-1	CASSSRTSNTEAFF	TGTGCCAGCAGCTCCAGGACTTCGAACACTGAAGCTTTCTTT
many	TRBD1	TRBV12-3/TRBV12-4	TRBJ2-1	CASSLAGQGSYNEQFF	TGTGCCAGCAGTTTAGCTGGACAGGGGTCCTACAATGAGCAGTTCTTC
many	TRBD2	TRBV7-2	TRBJ2-5	CASSPPSGGGQETQYF	TGTGCCAGCAGCCCCCCCAGCGGGGGTGGACAAGAGACCCAGTACTTC
many	NA	TRBV20-1	TRBJ2-5	CSARDSTRGETQYF	TGCAGTGCTAGAGATTCAACTAGAGGAGAGACCCAGTACTTC
NA	NA	TRBV18	TRBJ1-1	CASSPEQGTEAFF	TGTGCCAGCTCACCTGAACAGGGCACTGAAGCTTTCTTT
few	TRBD2	TRBV4-3	TRBJ2-7	CASSQAAGGPYEQYF	TGCGCCAGCAGCCAAGCGGCGGGGGGCCCCTACGAGCAGTACTTC
many	NA	TRBV6-2/TRBV6-3	TRBJ1-1	CASSYHLAPNTEAFF	TGTGCCAGCAGTTACCATCTGGCCCCGAACACTGAAGCTTTCTTT
many	TRBD1	TRBV7-2	TRBJ1-2	CASSATGQGSGYTF	TGTGCCAGCAGCGCTACCGGACAGGGCAGTGGCTACACCTTC
many	TRBD2	TRBV6-5	TRBJ2-1	CASIKRGGRNEQFF	TGTGCCAGCATCAAGCGGGGGGGCCGGAATGAGCAGTTCTTC
NA	NA	TRBV3-1	TRBJ1-5	CASSQGFGGSNQPQHF	TGTGCCAGCAGCCAAGGTTTTGGGGGTAGCAATCAGCCCCAGCATTTT
NA	NA	TRBV4-3	TRBJ1-6	CASSELTEQPNSPLHF	TGCGCCAGCAGCGAACTGACGGAACAGCCAAATTCACCCCTCCACTTT
NA	TRBD1	TRBV4-1	TRBJ1-1	CASTRRGPSEAFF	TGCGCCAGCACCCGTAGGGGGCCTTCTGAAGCTTTCTTT
many	TRBD1	TRBV7-2	TRBJ1-6	CASSLTGPTNSPLHF	TGTGCCAGCAGCTTGACAGGGCCGACGAATTCACCCCTCCACTTT
NA	TRBD2	TRBV6-2/TRBV6-3	TRBJ2-7	CASSYPTSGGYEQYF	TGTGCCAGCAGTTACCCGACTAGCGGGGGTTACGAGCAGTACTTC
few	TRBD2	TRBV18	TRBJ2-5	CASSPLAGPQETQYF	TGTGCCAGCTCACCACTAGCGGGGCCACAAGAGACCCAGTACTTC
few	NA	TRBV12-3/TRBV12-4	TRBJ2-5	CASRSGETQYF	TGTGCCAGCCGTTCGGGAGAGACCCAGTACTTC
few	NA	TRBV24-1	TRBJ1-1	CATSEGDTNTEAFF	TGTGCCACCAGTGAGGGGGACACGAACACTGAAGCTTTCTTT